This T cell receptor (beta chain) was recorded in a study of OX40 agonist ivuxolimab in advanced cancers. Broadly, across the study: The costimulatory receptor OX40 (CD134) was targeted by ivuxolimab, a fully human IgG2 agonistic monoclonal antibody. Intravenous ivuxolimab was administered to patients every 2 weeks at six dose levels: 0.01, 0.1, 0.3, 1.5, 3 and 10 mg/kg. Of the approximately 50 dose-escalation patients, hepatocellular carcinoma was present in around 20, melanoma in approximately 15, renal cell carcinoma in 9 and head and neck cancer in 9. In the dose-escalation cohort, 70% to 90% of patients were male, and the mean age was around 65 years with a range of about 20 to 80. Prior anti-PD-1, anti-PD-L1 or anti-CTLA-4 therapy was permitted, and roughly two fifths of dose-escalation patients had received checkpoint inhibitors. Partial responses were achieved by three dose-escalation patients, of whom one had hepatocellular carcinoma and two had cutaneous melanoma. The purpose of peripheral TCRbeta sequencing was to test whether ivuxolimab changed TCR sequence diversity and led to clonal T-cell expansion. The paper reports the monotherapy dose-escalation portion (N of about 56 patients) of the phase I ivuxolimab trial. Study-level results and caveats: After ivuxolimab, CD8+ T cells had more expanded clones than CD4+ T cells on average. The antigen specificity of the clonally expanded peripheral T cells was not determined. At doses of 0.1 to 3.0 mg/kg, clonal expansion of both CD4+ and CD8+ blood T cells was observed from baseline to week 6. In the 0.1-3.0 mg/kg groups, partial responders were among the patients with the lowest normalized peripheral clonal expansion, particularly in CD8+ T cells. Low levels of normalized T-cell clonal expansion were also shown by some nonresponding patients.

Genomic DNA was extracted from sorted cells for sequencing of the TCRbeta CDR3 region. The immunoSEQ Assay was used for sequencing of TCRbeta CDR3 regions. TCRdb mirrors the immuneACCESS table, restricted to in-frame sequences. Some clones are absent from its copies; in checked studies, under half trace to an unresolved V gene, and the reason for the others is unknown. The sample table records roughly 60,000 clones; around 85% of these occur just once. Jointly, the top ten make up around 3.6% of the sample. As regards this clone: The target of this receptor is not known. No qualities accompany the bases; no much larger clone lies one base away.

The trial excluded patients who had a history of autoimmune disease or who were on systemic immunosuppression. Peripheral blood for TCR sequencing was drawn from every dose cohort at baseline, at cycle 4 day 1 and at cycle 7 day 1. Samples came from an open-label, multicenter, first-in-human phase I dose-escalation trial of ivuxolimab. Adults with locally advanced or metastatic melanoma, renal cell, hepatocellular, or head and neck squamous cell carcinoma were enrolled in the trial. Before TCR sequencing, CD4+ T cells and CD8+ T cells were sorted from peripheral blood as separate populations. The CDR3 runs 15 residues from the cysteine to the phenylalanine. This entry keeps only the CDR3 DNA: 45 bases, framed from base 1. V is reduced by 1 base and J by 0 bases, leaving a spacing of 7 bases between them. CDR1 and CDR2 are drawn from the germline V gene: SGHVS, FQNEAQ.

The rearrangement joined TRBV7-8 to TRBJ2-1; the D gene is perhaps TRBD2, from 6 matching bases. This receptor was identified in an adult with an advanced solid tumor such as melanoma, head and neck, liver or kidney cancer. The sequences come from CD4+ or CD8+ T cells sorted from blood, collected in a trial of the OX40 agonist ivuxolimab. The CDR3 reads CASSLDGSSYNEQFF. The DNA sequence follows: TGTGCCAGCAGCTTAGACGGGAGCTCCTACAATGAGCAGTTCTTC.